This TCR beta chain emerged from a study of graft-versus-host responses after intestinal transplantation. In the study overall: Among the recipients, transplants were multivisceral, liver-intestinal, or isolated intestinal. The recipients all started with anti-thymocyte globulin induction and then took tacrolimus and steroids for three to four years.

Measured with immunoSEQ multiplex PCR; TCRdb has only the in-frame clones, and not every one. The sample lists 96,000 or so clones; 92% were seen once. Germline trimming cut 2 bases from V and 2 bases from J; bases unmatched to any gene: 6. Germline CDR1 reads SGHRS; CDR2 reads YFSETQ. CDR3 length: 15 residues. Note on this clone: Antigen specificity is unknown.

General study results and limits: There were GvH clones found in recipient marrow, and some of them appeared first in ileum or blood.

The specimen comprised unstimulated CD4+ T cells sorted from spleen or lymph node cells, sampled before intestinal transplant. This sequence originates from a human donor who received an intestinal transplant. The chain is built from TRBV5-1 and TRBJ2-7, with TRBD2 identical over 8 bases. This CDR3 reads CASSFGSGSTYEQYF. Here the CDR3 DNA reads TGCGCCAGCAGCTTCGGGAGCGGGAGCACCTACGAGCAGTACTTC.